This paragraph reports one TCR beta chain. Germline V gives CDR1 MNHEY, CDR2 SVGAGI. The CDR3 runs 14 residues. V shed 4 bases and J shed 2 bases, with 12 bases lying between them. This record belongs to a study of blood T cell repertoires in COVID-19. The overall study: Material from acute and convalescent COVID-19 was sourced from the United States, Italy and Spain. PBMCs, B-cell-depleted T cells, or T cells were the source of the cDNA or gDNA that made up the material.

Assay: immunoSEQ multiplex PCR; the TCRdb copy retains only in-frame clones and omits some. The table lists under 130,000 clones, about 85% of them singletons. This sequence originates from a human donor in a cohort sampled during active COVID-19. Sequencing was carried out using peripheral blood. The chain combines TRBV6-5 with TRBJ2-7, with TRBD1 as a possible D gene (6 bases). CDR3 sequence: CASSSRDTTYEQYF. CDR3 coding DNA: TGTGCCAGCAGTTCCCGGGACACTACCTACGAGCAGTACTTC.